The rows below give T cell receptor beta chains drawn from one sample of a study of T-cell reconstitution after alpha-beta-depleted transplantation in children. TCRdb itself ran the PCR reads through MiXCR, one entry per CDR3 protein. The table lists 250,000 to 300,000 distinct CDR3 sequences, 9.9% of them singletons, with about 9.5% in the top ten. Sequenced here: PBMCs from the stem cell graft donor, sampled from the stem cell graft. These receptor sequences come from a human donor who donated a stem cell graft to a child with SCID. The CDR3 runs from the conserved cysteine through the conserved F or W. A D gene is named only where the DNA matches it firmly. Size tells how often a clone was seen (once, few, many) or the class of an expanded clone, and some rows leave it out.

.	TRBV29-1	.	TRBJ2-2	TGCAGCGGCTTGGTACAGCCGAACACCGTGGAGCTGTTTTTT	CSGLVQPNTVELFF
.	TRBV7-9	many	TRBJ2-3	TGTGCCAGCAGCCGGGGGACTGCGTCGGGGGTCACAGATACGCAGTATTTT	CASSRGTASGVTDTQYF
.	TRBV12-3/TRBV12-4	many	TRBJ1-1	TGTGCCAGCAAGAGATCACGGAACACTGAAGCTTTCTTT	CASKRSRNTEAFF
TRBD1	TRBV10-3	many	TRBJ2-3	TGTGCCATCAGAGACTTACAGGGGAATACGCAGTATTTT	CAIRDLQGNTQYF
TRBD2	TRBV2	many	TRBJ2-1	TGTGCCAGCAGTTTAGCGGGGCACTCCTACAATGAGCAGTTCTTC	CASSLAGHSYNEQFF
.	TRBV12-3/TRBV12-4	few	TRBJ2-5	TGTGCCAGCAGCTCTTTGATAGGGTGGAACCAAGAGACCCAGTACTTC	CASSSLIGWNQETQYF
TRBD1	TRBV3-1	many	TRBJ2-1	TGTGCCAGCAGCCAGACAGGGTATGAGCAGTTCTTC	CASSQTGYEQFF
TRBD1	TRBV13	.	TRBJ1-6	TGTGCCAGCAACATCAGGGGGAGGAATTCACCCCTCCACTTT	CASNIRGRNSPLHF
.	TRBV27	few	TRBJ1-6	TGTGCCAGCAACCCCAGCGGGGCAGGGCGAAATTCACCCCTCCACTTT	CASNPSGAGRNSPLHF
.	TRBV20-1	.	TRBJ2-7	TGCAGTGCTAGAGAGGCCCCAATTGGGCGGCGCGAGCAGTACTTC	CSAREAPIGRREQYF
TRBD1	TRBV6-5	many	TRBJ1-1	TGTGCCAGCAGTTACCCCGGGACAGGGGGCACTGAAGCTTTCTTT	CASSYPGTGGTEAFF
.	TRBV2	.	TRBJ2-7	TGTGCCAGCAGTGCTGACATTTCCTACGAGCAGTACTTC	CASSADISYEQYF
.	TRBV10-2	many	TRBJ1-3	TGCGCCAGCACCGAGGGGCCTGGAAACACCATATATTTT	CASTEGPGNTIYF
.	TRBV11-2	.	TRBJ1-1	TGTGCCAGCAGCTTAGTGGGCCGAGGAATCAACACTGAAGCTTTCTTT	CASSLVGRGINTEAFF
TRBD2	TRBV6-4	.	TRBJ2-7	TGTGCCAGCAGCTCCAGGACTAGCGGGCAGCCTCAAAGGGGCTCCTACGAGCAGTACTTC	CASSSRTSGQPQRGSYEQYF
.	TRBV6-5	many	TRBJ1-6	TGTGCCAGCAGAGCCACAGGGCTGGGTTCACCCCTCCACTTT	CASRATGLGSPLHF
.	TRBV7-7	.	TRBJ2-2	TGTGCCAGCAGCTTAGTGCCGGGCGAAATCACCGGGGAGCTGTTTTTT	CASSLVPGEITGELFF
TRBD1	TRBV14	few	TRBJ2-2	TGTGCCAGCAGCCAAGTGACAGGGAAGGGCACCGGGGAGCTGTTTTTT	CASSQVTGKGTGELFF
.	TRBV20-1	many	TRBJ1-2	TGCAGTGCTAGAGATAACAGCTATGGCTACACCTTC	CSARDNSYGYTF
TRBD2	TRBV9	many	TRBJ2-5	TGTGCCAGCAGCGTAGGGGGGACTAGCGGATCAGAGACCCAGTACTTC	CASSVGGTSGSETQYF
.	TRBV10-3	few	TRBJ1-3	TGTGCCATCAGTGAGACGGACGTTAGCTCTGGAAACACCATATATTTT	CAISETDVSSGNTIYF
TRBD2	TRBV7-9	.	TRBJ2-1	TGTGCCAGCAGCCAACTACAGCGGGGGGTTTACAATGAGCAGTTCTTC	CASSQLQRGVYNEQFF
.	TRBV15	few	TRBJ1-2	TGTGCCACCAGCAGAGACCGGGGGGGCGAGTATGGCTACACCTTC	CATSRDRGGEYGYTF
.	TRBV12-3/TRBV12-4	few	TRBJ1-3	TGTGCCAGCAACCCCAGCTCTGGAAACACCATATATTTT	CASNPSSGNTIYF
.	TRBV5-6	many	TRBJ1-5	TGTGCCAGCAGCCGGGGGGCGGATAGCAATCAGCCCCAGCATTTT	CASSRGADSNQPQHF
.	TRBV21-1	.	TRBJ2-1	TGTGGCAGCAGCAAAGCTAGCGCCGCCTACAATGAGCAGTTCTTC	CGSSKASAAYNEQFF
.	TRBV7-9	.	TRBJ2-3	TGTGCCAGCAGCTTAGACCAGGGGAGTTTTGATACGCAGTATTTT	CASSLDQGSFDTQYF
.	TRBV5-1	.	TRBJ1-2	TGCGCCAGCAGCTTGTCAGGGGATAACTATGGCTACACCTTC	CASSLSGDNYGYTF
TRBD1	TRBV6-5	.	TRBJ2-7	TGTGCCAGCAGTTACGGGCAGGGGGCCGGCGAGCAGTACTTC	CASSYGQGAGEQYF
.	TRBV12-3/TRBV12-4	many	TRBJ1-1	TGTGCCAGCACCGACGGGCGGAACACTGAAGCTTTCTTT	CASTDGRNTEAFF
.	TRBV7-9	few	TRBJ2-7	TGTGCCAGCAGCCACGGGAGACTTACCCTCTCCTACGAGCAGTACTTC	CASSHGRLTLSYEQYF
.	TRBV10-3	few	TRBJ2-7	TGTGCCATCAGGGACAGATCCTACGAGCAGTACTTC	CAIRDRSYEQYF
TRBD1	TRBV2	few	TRBJ2-7	TGTGCCAGCAGGTCCTCTACAGGGGGAAATGCCTACGAGCAGTACTTC	CASRSSTGGNAYEQYF
TRBD1	TRBV20-1	.	TRBJ1-4	TGCAGTGCCCTCCCCGGGACAGGGGATGAAAAACTGTTTTTT	CSALPGTGDEKLFF
.	TRBV12-3/TRBV12-4	many	TRBJ2-1	TGTGCCAGCAGGACCGGGATCTCCTACAATGAGCAGTTCTTC	CASRTGISYNEQFF
TRBD2	TRBV9	.	TRBJ2-7	TGTGCCAGCAGCGTACTACTAGCGAGTGAGCAGTACTTC	CASSVLLASEQYF
TRBD2	TRBV20-1	.	TRBJ2-3	TGCAGTGCTAGAGAAGGGCGGGGGGGCTCGCTAGCATATTTT	CSAREGRGGSLAYF
TRBD1	TRBV5-1	few	TRBJ2-3	TGCGCCAGCAGCTCTGGGACAGGGAGGGATACGCAGTATTTT	CASSSGTGRDTQYF
TRBD1	TRBV20-1	.	TRBJ2-7	TGCAGTGCCCGGGACAGGGACGAGCAGTACTTC	CSARDRDEQYF
.	TRBV7-2	few	TRBJ2-4	TGTGCCAGCAGCTTGGGTGGGGACACAGCCAAAAACATTCAGTACTTC	CASSLGGDTAKNIQYF
.	TRBV29-1	few	TRBJ2-7	TGCAGCGTTATAGGGGGGGCCTACGAGCAGTACTTC	CSVIGGAYEQYF
TRBD1	TRBV11-2	few	TRBJ1-1	TGTGCCAGCAGCTGGACAGGAACGAACACTGAAGCTTTCTTT	CASSWTGTNTEAFF
TRBD1	TRBV29-1	many	TRBJ2-7	TGCAGCGTTGGAGGGACAGGGCACTACGAGCAGTACTTC	CSVGGTGHYEQYF
.	TRBV20-1	.	TRBJ1-3	TGCAGTGCTAGAGCGGACAGCTACTCTGGAAACACCATATATTTT	CSARADSYSGNTIYF
TRBD1	TRBV11-2	.	TRBJ1-3	TGTGCCAGCAGCACACAGGGGGCAACTGGAAACACCATATATTTT	CASSTQGATGNTIYF
TRBD2	TRBV20-1	few	TRBJ2-1	TGCAGTGCTAGAGATCGCGGGCTAGCGGGGGCCCTCTCCTACAATGAGCAGTTCTTC	CSARDRGLAGALSYNEQFF